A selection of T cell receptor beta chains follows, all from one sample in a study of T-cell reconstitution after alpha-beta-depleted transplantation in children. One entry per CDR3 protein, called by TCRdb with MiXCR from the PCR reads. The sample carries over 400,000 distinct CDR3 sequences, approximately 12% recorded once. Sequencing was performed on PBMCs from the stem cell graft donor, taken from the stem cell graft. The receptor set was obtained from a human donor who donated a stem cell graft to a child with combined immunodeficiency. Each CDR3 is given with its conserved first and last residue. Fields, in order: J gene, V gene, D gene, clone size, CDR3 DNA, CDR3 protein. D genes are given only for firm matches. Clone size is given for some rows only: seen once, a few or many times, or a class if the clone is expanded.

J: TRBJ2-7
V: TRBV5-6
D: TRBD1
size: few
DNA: TGTGCCAGCAGCTTGGGGACAGGGTTTTTCGAGCAGTACTTC
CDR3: CASSLGTGFFEQYF

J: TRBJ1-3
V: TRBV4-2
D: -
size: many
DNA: TGTGCCAGCAGCCAAGATAGGGTGAACACCATATATTTT
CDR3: CASSQDRVNTIYF

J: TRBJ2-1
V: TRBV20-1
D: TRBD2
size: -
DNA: TGCAGTGCTCCTATTCCCGGACTAGCGGGCTTATACAATGAGCAGTTCTTC
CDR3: CSAPIPGLAGLYNEQFF

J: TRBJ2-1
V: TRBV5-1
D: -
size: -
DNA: TGCGCCAGCAGCTTAGAGACTAGAGTGTTCTTC
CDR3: CASSLETRVFF

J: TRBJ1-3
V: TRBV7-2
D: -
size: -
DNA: TGTGCCAGCAGCTTAAACTGGGAGAACACCATATATTTT
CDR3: CASSLNWENTIYF

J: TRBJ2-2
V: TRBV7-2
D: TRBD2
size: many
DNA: TGTGCCAGCAGCTTAGAAGCTAGCGGGGCCGGGGAGCTGTTTTTT
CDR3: CASSLEASGAGELFF

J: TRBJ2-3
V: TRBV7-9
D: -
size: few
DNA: TGTGCCAGCAGCTTAGGAAGTTACTCCGGCACAGATACGCAGTATTTT
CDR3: CASSLGSYSGTDTQYF

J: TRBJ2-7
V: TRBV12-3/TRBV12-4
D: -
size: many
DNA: TGTGCCAGCACTTCTGGGAGCCCCTCAGGCGAGCAGTACTTC
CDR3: CASTSGSPSGEQYF

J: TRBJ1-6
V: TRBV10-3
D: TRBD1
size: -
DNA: TGTGCCATCAGTGACGGGGGACAGGATAATTCACCCCTCCACTTT
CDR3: CAISDGGQDNSPLHF

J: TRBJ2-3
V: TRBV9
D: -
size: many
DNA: TGTGCCAGCAGCCAAGGACCAGCGGGCACCACAGATACGCAGTATTTT
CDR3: CASSQGPAGTTDTQYF

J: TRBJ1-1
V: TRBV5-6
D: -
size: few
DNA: TGTGCCAGCAGCTTAGACACGAGCACTGAAGCTTTCTTT
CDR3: CASSLDTSTEAFF

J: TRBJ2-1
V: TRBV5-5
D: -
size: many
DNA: TGTGCCAGCAGCGCGGGTTTCACGGGAAATGAGCAGTTCTTC
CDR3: CASSAGFTGNEQFF

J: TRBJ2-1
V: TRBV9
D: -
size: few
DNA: TGTGCCAGCAGCGTAGACGGGACCAATGAGCAGTTCTTC
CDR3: CASSVDGTNEQFF

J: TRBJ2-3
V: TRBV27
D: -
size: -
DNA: TGTGCCAGCAGTATACTAGCTGCGGCCTCCCCAGATACGCAGTATTTT
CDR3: CASSILAAASPDTQYF

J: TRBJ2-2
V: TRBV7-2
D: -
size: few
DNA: TGTGCCAGCAGCCCTGGTCCAGCGAACACCGGGGAGCTGTTTTTT
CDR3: CASSPGPANTGELFF

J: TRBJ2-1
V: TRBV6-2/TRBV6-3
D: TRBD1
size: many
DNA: TGTGCCAGCGGAGCCGGGACAGGGGTTGGGGAGCAGTTCTTC
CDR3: CASGAGTGVGEQFF

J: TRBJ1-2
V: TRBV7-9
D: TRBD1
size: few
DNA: TGTGCCAGCAGCTTAATAACAGGGGTCGGCAACTATGGCTACACCTTC
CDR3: CASSLITGVGNYGYTF

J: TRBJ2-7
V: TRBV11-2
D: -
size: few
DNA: TGTGCCAGCAGCTTCGGTCCACACTACGAGCAGTACTTC
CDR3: CASSFGPHYEQYF

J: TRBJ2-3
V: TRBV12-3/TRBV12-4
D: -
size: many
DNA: TGTGCCAGCAGCGCGGCGGTTAGTGTAGATACGCAGTATTTT
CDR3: CASSAAVSVDTQYF

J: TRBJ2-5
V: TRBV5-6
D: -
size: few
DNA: TGTGCCAGCAGCTTCGAAGGTTGGGGGCGAAGAGAGACCCAGTACTTC
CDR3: CASSFEGWGRRETQYF

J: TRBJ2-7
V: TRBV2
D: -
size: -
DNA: TGTGCCAGCAGTGATACTAAACGATGGCTATACGAGCAGTACTTC
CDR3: CASSDTKRWLYEQYF

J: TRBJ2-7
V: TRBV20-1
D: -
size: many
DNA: TGCAGTGCTGCCTCCGGGACCTCCCACTACGAGCAGTACTTC
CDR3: CSAASGTSHYEQYF

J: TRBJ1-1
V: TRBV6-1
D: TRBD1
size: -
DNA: TGTGCCAGCAGAGTAGACAGGGGCGGCACTGAAGCTTTCTTT
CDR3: CASRVDRGGTEAFF

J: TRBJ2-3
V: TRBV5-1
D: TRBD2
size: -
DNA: TGCGCCAGCAAACCAAATACTAGCGTCGGCACAGATACGCAGTATTTT
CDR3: CASKPNTSVGTDTQYF

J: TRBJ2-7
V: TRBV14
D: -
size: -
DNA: TGTGCCAGCAGCCAACTGGGTGCCTACGAGCAGTACTTC
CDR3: CASSQLGAYEQYF

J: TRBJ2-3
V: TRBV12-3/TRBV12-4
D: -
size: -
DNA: TGTGCCAGCAGTTTAGTAGCCATTCGCACAGATACGCAGTATTTT
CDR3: CASSLVAIRTDTQYF

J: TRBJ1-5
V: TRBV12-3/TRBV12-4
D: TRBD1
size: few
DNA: TGTGCCAGCAGGTCCGGGACAGGGACTCAGCCCCAGCATTTT
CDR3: CASRSGTGTQPQHF

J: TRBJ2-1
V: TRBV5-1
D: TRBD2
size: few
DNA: TGCGCCAGCAGTAAGACTAGCGGCTCCTACAATGAGCAGTTCTTC
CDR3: CASSKTSGSYNEQFF

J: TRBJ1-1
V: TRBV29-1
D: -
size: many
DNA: TGCAGCGTTGAAGTGGGCCCGATGAACACTGAAGCTTTCTTT
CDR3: CSVEVGPMNTEAFF

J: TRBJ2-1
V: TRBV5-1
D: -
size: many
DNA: TGCGCCAGCAGCCCGGATAGGCCCTCCTACAATGAGCAGTTCTTC
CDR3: CASSPDRPSYNEQFF

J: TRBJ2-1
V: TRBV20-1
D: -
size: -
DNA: TGCAGGGCTAGGGATCCGGGCCTAGCGTTCGAAGAGGTTTACAATGAGCAGTTCTTC
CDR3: CRARDPGLAFEEVYNEQFF

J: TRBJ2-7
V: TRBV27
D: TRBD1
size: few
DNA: TGTGCCAGCAGTTTATCTATGGGGGAACAGGGGGCCGACGAGCAGTACTTC
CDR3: CASSLSMGEQGADEQYF

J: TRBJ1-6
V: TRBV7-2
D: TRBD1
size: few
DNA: TGTGCCAGCAGCTTCTCCGGGACAGGGGGTGTTTACCTCCACTTT
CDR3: CASSFSGTGGVYLHF

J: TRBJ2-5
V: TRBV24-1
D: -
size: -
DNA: TGTGCCACCAGTGATCGGGGGGCAGGACAAGAGACCCAGTACTTC
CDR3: CATSDRGAGQETQYF

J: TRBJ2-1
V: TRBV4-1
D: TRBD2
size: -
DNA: TGCGCCAGCAGCCGCCCTAGCGGGAGCTCCTACAATGAGCAGTTCTTC
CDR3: CASSRPSGSSYNEQFF

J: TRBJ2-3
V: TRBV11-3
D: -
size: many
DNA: TGTGCCAGCAGCCCGGGAGTGGAGGGCCTCCACACAGATACGCAGTATTTT
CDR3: CASSPGVEGLHTDTQYF

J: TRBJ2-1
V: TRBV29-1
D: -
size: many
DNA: TGCAGCGCCTTTTCCCGGGGAGTAGGTGAGCAGTTCTTC
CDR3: CSAFSRGVGEQFF

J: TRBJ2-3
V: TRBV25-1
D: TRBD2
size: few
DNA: TGTGCCAGCAGTGAACTAAGGACTAGCGGGTGGGGCACAGATACGCAGTATTTT
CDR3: CASSELRTSGWGTDTQYF

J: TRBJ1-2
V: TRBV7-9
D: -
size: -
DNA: TGTGCCAGCAGCCCCCCTGGGTCCTATGGCTACACCTTC
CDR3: CASSPPGSYGYTF

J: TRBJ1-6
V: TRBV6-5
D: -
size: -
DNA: TGTGCCAGCAGTTATGGGCAAGATAATTCACCCCTCCACTTT
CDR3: CASSYGQDNSPLHF

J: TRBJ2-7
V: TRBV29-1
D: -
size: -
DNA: TGCAGCGTTGTACCGGGGAACTACGAGCAGTACTTC
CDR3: CSVVPGNYEQYF

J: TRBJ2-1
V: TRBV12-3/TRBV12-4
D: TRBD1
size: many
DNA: TGTGCCAGCAGTTCGGGACAGGGAATCTACAATGAGCAGTTCTTC
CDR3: CASSSGQGIYNEQFF

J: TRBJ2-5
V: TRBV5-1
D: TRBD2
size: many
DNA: TGCGCCAGCAGCTTGGTGATAGCGGGGGAAGAGACCCAGTACTTC
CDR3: CASSLVIAGEETQYF

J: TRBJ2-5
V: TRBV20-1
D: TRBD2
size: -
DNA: TGCAGTGCTAGAGGGGGTAGCGGGGTGTTGGAGACCCAGTACTTC
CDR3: CSARGGSGVLETQYF

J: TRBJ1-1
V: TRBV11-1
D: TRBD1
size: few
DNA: TGTGCCAGCAGCTTAGATGGAGTGACAGGGGCCATGAACACTGAAGCTTTCTTT
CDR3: CASSLDGVTGAMNTEAFF

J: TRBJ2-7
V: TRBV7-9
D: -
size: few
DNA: TGTGCCAGCAGCTTACCCGGCTACCAGCAGTACTTC
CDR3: CASSLPGYQQYF

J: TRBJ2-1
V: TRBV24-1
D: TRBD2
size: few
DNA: TGTGCCACCAGTGATCACCTTGAGCGGGAGGGTGACAATGAGCAGTTCTTC
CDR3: CATSDHLEREGDNEQFF

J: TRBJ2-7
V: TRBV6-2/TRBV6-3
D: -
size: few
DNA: TGTGCCAGCAGAGCCTGGGCAGGGGTCTCCTACGAGCAGTACTTC
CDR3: CASRAWAGVSYEQYF

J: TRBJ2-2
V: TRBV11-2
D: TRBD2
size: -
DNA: TGTGCCAGCAGCCCCTGGACTAGCGGCGCGCGTGGGGCCGGGGAGCTGTTTTTT
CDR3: CASSPWTSGARGAGELFF

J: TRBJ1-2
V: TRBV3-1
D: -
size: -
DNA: TGTGCCAGCAGCCAAGCCAGGATTGGCTACACCTTC
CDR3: CASSQARIGYTF

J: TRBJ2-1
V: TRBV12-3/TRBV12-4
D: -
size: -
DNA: TGTGCCAGCAGTCCCCTGGAGGGAACCTACAATGAGCAGTTCTTC
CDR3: CASSPLEGTYNEQFF

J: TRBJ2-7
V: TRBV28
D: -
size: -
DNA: TGTGCCAGCAGCCTATCCCTGCGGGACTCCCCATTGTTC
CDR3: CASSLSLRDSPLF

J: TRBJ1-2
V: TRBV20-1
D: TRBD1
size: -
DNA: TGCAGTGCTATACCTGACAGGGGGCTCTATGGCTACACCTTC
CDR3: CSAIPDRGLYGYTF